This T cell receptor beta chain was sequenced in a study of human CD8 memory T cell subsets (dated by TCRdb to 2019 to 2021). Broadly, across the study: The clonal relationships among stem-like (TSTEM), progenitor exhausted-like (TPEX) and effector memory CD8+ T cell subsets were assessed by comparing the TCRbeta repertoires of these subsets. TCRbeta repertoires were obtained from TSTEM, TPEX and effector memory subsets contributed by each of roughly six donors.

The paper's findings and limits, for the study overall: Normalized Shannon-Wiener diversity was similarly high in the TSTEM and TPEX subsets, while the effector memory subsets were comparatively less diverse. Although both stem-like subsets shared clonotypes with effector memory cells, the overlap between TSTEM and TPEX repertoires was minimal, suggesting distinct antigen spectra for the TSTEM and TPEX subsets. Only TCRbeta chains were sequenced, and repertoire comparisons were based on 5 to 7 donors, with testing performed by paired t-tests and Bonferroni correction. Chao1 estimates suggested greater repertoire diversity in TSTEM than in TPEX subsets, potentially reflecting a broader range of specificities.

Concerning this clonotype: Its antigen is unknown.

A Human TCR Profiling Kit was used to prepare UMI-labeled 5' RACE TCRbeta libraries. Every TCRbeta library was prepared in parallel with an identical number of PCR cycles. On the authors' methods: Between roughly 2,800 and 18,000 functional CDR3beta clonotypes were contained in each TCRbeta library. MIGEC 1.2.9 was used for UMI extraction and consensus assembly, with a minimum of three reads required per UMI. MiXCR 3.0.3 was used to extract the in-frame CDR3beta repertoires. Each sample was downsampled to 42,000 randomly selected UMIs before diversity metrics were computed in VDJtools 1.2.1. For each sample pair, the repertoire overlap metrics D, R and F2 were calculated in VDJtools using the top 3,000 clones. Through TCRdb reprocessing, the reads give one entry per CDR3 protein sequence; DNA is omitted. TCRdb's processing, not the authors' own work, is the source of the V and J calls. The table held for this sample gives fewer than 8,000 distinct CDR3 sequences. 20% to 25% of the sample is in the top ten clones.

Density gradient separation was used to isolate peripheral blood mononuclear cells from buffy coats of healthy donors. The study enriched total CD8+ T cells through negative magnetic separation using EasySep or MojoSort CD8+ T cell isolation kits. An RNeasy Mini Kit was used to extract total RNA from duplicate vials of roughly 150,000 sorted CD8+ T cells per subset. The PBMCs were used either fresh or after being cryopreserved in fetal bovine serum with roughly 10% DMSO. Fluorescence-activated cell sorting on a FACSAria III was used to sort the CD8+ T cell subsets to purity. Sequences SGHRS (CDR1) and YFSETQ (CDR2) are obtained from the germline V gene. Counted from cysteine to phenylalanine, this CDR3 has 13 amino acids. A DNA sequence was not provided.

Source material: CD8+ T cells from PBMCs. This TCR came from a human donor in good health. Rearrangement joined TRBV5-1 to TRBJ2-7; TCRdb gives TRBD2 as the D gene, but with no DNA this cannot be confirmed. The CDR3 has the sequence CASMGEGGYEQYF.